This record concerns one T cell receptor beta chain sequence. Its matching antigen is unknown. The sample belongs to a study of T cell repertoires in cytomegalovirus infection. Overall study: CMV infection and matching HLA type were both indicated by public TCR beta signatures.

The study's findings and limits: Cumulated frequencies of public TCR beta families served to identify carriers of CMV plus the relevant HLA.

Each CDR3 protein is one row after TCRdb ran MiXCR on the reads. The table records fewer than 550,000 distinct CDR3 sequences, 15% to 20% of them present only once. The origin of this receptor is a human donor in good health (CMV status not recorded). Some clones in this sample may be carry-over from other donors' samples. Sequenced material: CD8+ T cells from PBMCs.

The CDR3 is CASSPGLAETQYF. CDR3 sequence (DNA): TGTGCCAGCAGTCCCGGGCTCGCAGAGACCCAGTACTTC. The chain carries TRBV28 and TRBJ2-5; D not certain. Germline CDR1 MDHEN, CDR2 SYDVKM. V lost 5 bases and J lost 4, with 11 bases in between. The CDR3 is made up of 13 amino acids.